The 29 T cell receptor beta chains reported below all come from one sample, sequenced in a study of T-cell reconstitution after alpha-beta-depleted transplantation in children (dated by TCRdb to about 2016). The label giving this sample's treatment or condition can be read as: allogeneic hematopoietic cell transplantation with graft depleted of TCRalphabeta T cells and CD19 B cells. Preparation of the library involved PCR. The instrument was an Illumina HiSeq 2500. TCR libraries were prepared with molecular barcoding, using unique molecular identifiers to normalize TCRbeta repertoire quantification. TCRdb handled the public reads itself, with Q25 trimming in fastp and clone calling in MiXCR, and kept productive beta chains. Here each entry gathers all rows of one CDR3 protein and keeps the most common genes and DNA. This sample gives approximately 400,000 distinct CDR3 sequences in total; around 15% of them show up just once. The top ten clones comprise roughly 27% of the sample.

Sequences were derived from PBMCs, mostly from graft donor cells, sampled 360 days after TCRalphabeta/CD19-depleted stem cell transplant. These receptors all come from a boy under three years old who had a stem cell transplant for Wiskott-Aldrich syndrome, so the T cells may come from the graft donor.

There are a few counts of this clonotype. The CDR3 DNA is TGTGCCATCAAATCGGACAGAGACTACAATGAGCAGTTCTTC. This sequence encodes CAIKSDRDYNEQFF. The chain is built from TRBV10-3 and TRBJ2-1, with TRBD1 as a possible D gene (6 bases). CDR1 and CDR2 (germline): ENHRY, SYGVKD. The V end lost 7 bases, the J end lost 3 bases, and 13 bases lay between the germline ends. The CDR3 runs 14 residues.

The rearrangement uses TRBV11-1 and TRBJ2-1, with D perhaps matching TRBD2 (7 bases). The V and J ends lost 2 bases and 5 bases respectively, with 22 bases between them. The CDR3 spans 18 residues. CDR1 is SGHAT and CDR2 is FQDESV in the germline V gene (reference sequence). The DNA of the CDR3 is TGTGCCAGCAGCTTACACATGTACACGGGGGGCCAACACAATGAGCAGTTCTTC. This gives the protein CASSLHMYTGGQHNEQFF.

This clonotype was detected once. This chain connects TRBV20-1 to TRBJ2-7; D unresolved. This CDR3 has 15 residues. Germline V gives CDR1 DFQATT, CDR2 SNEGSKA (reference sequence). Trimming stripped 0 bases from V and 3 bases from J, with 15 bases between. CDR3 DNA: TGCAGTGCTAGAGAGGGCTTCTGGGCGCACTACGAGCAGTACTTC. Translated: CSAREGFWAHYEQYF.

DNA for the CDR3: TGCGCCAGCAGGGGGGGAGGCCGAAGCCCCTACGAGCAGTACTTC. Its protein product is CASRGGGRSPYEQYF. The genes are TRBV10-2 and TRBJ2-7; D may be TRBD2 (6 bases). The CDR3 sequence is 15 residues long. Germline values: CDR1 WSHSY, CDR2 SAAADI. With 6 bases removed from V and 2 bases from J, the gap between germline ends came to 17 bases.

V usage is TRBV18 and J usage is TRBJ1-5; D is ambiguous. CDR1 is KGHSH, CDR2 LQKENI, per germline. Trimming pared 3 bases from V and 0 bases from J, leaving 9 bases between. The CDR3 sequence is 15 residues long. The CDR3 spells CASSPRRFSNQPQHF. The DNA for the CDR3 is TGTGCCAGCTCACCGAGGAGATTTAGCAATCAGCCCCAGCATTTT.

Only a few counts were recorded for this clonotype. The DNA for the CDR3 is TGTGCCAGCAGTTTTGGGGGGGTTCAGCCCCAGCATTTT. Translating gives CASSFGGVQPQHF. This chain links TRBV28 with TRBJ1-5; the D gene is possibly TRBD1 (5 bases). The CDR3 is made up of 13 amino acids. V was cut by 3 bases and J by 6 bases, with 9 bases left in between. Per germline, CDR1 MDHEN and CDR2 SYDVKM.

The chain has TRBV18 and TRBJ2-7; 8 bases map to TRBD2. The germline CDR1 and CDR2 sequences are KGHSH and LQKENI. The CDR3 has 15 amino acids. V was clipped by 1 base and J by 6 bases; unmatched bases: 8. The CDR3 nucleotides are TGTGCCAGCTCACCACGTCCAGCGGGAGAAGGCGAGCAGTACTTC. Its translation is CASSPRPAGEGEQYF.

The J gene is TRBJ2-1, the V gene TRBV5-1, with 9 positions matching TRBD2. There are 12 residues in the CDR3. Germline lookup yields CDR1 SGHRS and CDR2 YFSETQ. V gave up 6 bases and J gave up 13 bases; unmatched junction bases: 8. CDR3 nucleotide sequence: TGCGCCAGCAAGCCAATAGCGGGAGCCCAGTTCTTC. This sequence encodes CASKPIAGAQFF.

This clonotype was seen a handful of times. This sequence joins TRBV29-1 and TRBJ2-7; tentative D call: TRBD2 (5 bases). Trimming pared 6 bases from V and 0 bases from J, leaving 12 bases between. The CDR3 has 13 amino acids. Looked up from germline, CDR1 is SQVTM and CDR2 is ANQGSEA. The CDR3 nucleotides are TGCAGCGTGCTGACGGGGAGCTCCTACGAGCAGTACTTC. Translation gives CSVLTGSSYEQYF.

This clonotype was counted many times. This sequence joins TRBV28 and TRBJ1-4, with D perhaps TRBD1 (5 bases). The ends were cut back, 3 bases at V and 4 bases at J, with 12 bases in the middle. Germline V gene lookup returns CDR1 MDHEN and CDR2 SYDVKM. The CDR3 runs 15 residues. The CDR3 is CASSLTGRLNEKLFF. The CDR3 DNA reads as TGTGCCAGCAGTTTGACGGGACGGCTTAATGAAAAACTGTTTTTT.

This clonotype has only a few counts. The chain combines TRBV5-1 with TRBJ2-1; D possibly corresponds to TRBD2 (7 bases). Germline CDR1 and CDR2: SGHRS and YFSETQ. The CDR3 totals 13 residues. The germline V and J ends were trimmed by 6 bases and 8 bases, with 15 bases remaining between them. The CDR3 is CASKGGVTDEQFF. In nucleotides, the CDR3 is TGCGCCAGCAAGGGGGGGGTGACGGATGAGCAGTTCTTC.

This chain connects TRBV2 to TRBJ1-1; D gene uncertain. Trimming stripped 4 bases from V and 10 bases from J, with 13 bases between. The germline CDR1 and CDR2 sequences are SNHLY and FYNNEI. This CDR3 contains 12 residues. CDR3 DNA sequence: TGTGCCAGCAGTGGTGGGTCGGCACGAGCTTTCTTT. Encoded protein: CASSGGSARAFF.

This clonotype was counted between two and nine times. V usage is TRBV7-9 and J usage is TRBJ2-2, with TRBD2 identical over 11 bases. This CDR3 has 17 residues. In germline, CDR1 is SEHNR, CDR2 FQNEAQ (reference sequence). V was pared by 5 bases and J by 4 bases, with 9 bases of the junction left unmatched. CDR3 sequence reads: CASSKKTSGKGTGELFF. CDR3 nucleotides: TGTGCCAGCAGCAAAAAGACTAGCGGGAAGGGCACCGGGGAGCTGTTTTTT. The complete variable domain, with remaining parts taken from reference TRBV7-9 and TRBJ2-2, reads DTGVSQNPRHKITKRGQNVTFRCDPISEHNRLYWYRQTLGQGPEFLTYFQNEAQLEKSRLLSDRFSAERPKGSFSTLEIQRTEQGDSAMYLCASSKKTSGKGTGELFFGEGSRLTVL.

The rearrangement joins TRBV5-1 to TRBJ2-7; 7 positions agree with TRBD1. V was clipped by 7 bases and J by 0 bases; unmatched bases: 7. The CDR3 contains 14 residues. The germline V gene encodes CDR1 SGHRS and CDR2 YFSETQ. Here the CDR3 reads CASSGTVISYEQYF. In DNA form, the CDR3 reads TGCGCCAGCTCCGGGACAGTAATCTCCTACGAGCAGTACTTC.

The chain uses TRBV18 and TRBJ2-7, with D perhaps given as TRBD1 or TRBD2 (5 bases each). CDR3 length equals 16 residues. Germline V CDR1 and CDR2: KGHSH, LQKENI. V lost 1 base, J lost 2 bases, and 15 bases lay in between. The CDR3 loop is CASSPLTGTSPYEQYF. In DNA form, the CDR3 reads TGTGCCAGCTCACCACTTACCGGGACCTCCCCCTACGAGCAGTACTTC.

This clonotype was counted a few times. The chain employs TRBV20-1 and TRBJ2-7; no firm D call. CDR1 is DFQATT and CDR2 is SNEGSKA in the germline V gene (reference sequence). Trimming cost V 8 bases and J 2 bases, with 19 bases left between them. This CDR3 is 14 amino acids long. In DNA form, the CDR3 reads TGCAGTTCTATCGACTCCTCGGCTCCCTACGAGCAGTACTTC. Amino acid sequence: CSSIDSSAPYEQYF.

This clonotype was found once. The genes are TRBV5-1 and TRBJ2-1, with 9 bases matching TRBD1. CDR1 SGHRS and CDR2 YFSETQ come from the germline V gene. The CDR3 runs 16 residues. The ends lost 1 base at V and 8 bases at J; junction bases unmatched: 10. The CDR3 nucleotides read TGCGCCAGCAGCTTGACCGGGACAGGGTGGACCCATGAGCAGTTCTTC. Translation: CASSLTGTGWTHEQFF.

The V call is TRBV5-1, the J call TRBJ2-5; unclear D gene. The CDR3 is 11 amino acids. Trimming stripped 4 bases from V and 3 bases from J, with 4 bases between. The germline V gene encodes CDR1 SGHRS and CDR2 YFSETQ. The CDR3 reads CASSKEETQYF. The CDR3 DNA reads TGCGCCAGCAGCAAAGAAGAGACCCAGTACTTC.

The genes are TRBV10-3 and TRBJ2-5; D is uncertain. This CDR3 is 14 amino acids long. V was shortened by 4 bases and J by 1 base, with 10 bases between the two germline ends. Germline-derived CDR1 and CDR2 are ENHRY and SYGVKD. As DNA, the CDR3 is TGTGCCATCAGTGCCTCGTTAGGCCAAGAGACCCAGTACTTC. The encoded protein is CAISASLGQETQYF.

In this sample, this clonotype turned up a few times. The chain recombines TRBV28 with TRBJ1-6; D unclear. CDR3 length: 11 residues. CDR1 is MDHEN, CDR2 SYDVKM, per germline. Trimming left V 1 base short and J 14 bases short, with 6 bases between. In nucleotides, the CDR3 is TGTGCCAGCAGTTTATCAAAAACCCTCCACTTT. Encoded protein: CASSLSKTLHF.

This clonotype was counted at least ten times. V gene TRBV24-1 combines with J gene TRBJ2-7, with unresolved D. CDR3 size: 11 residues. V was trimmed by 1 base and J by 6 bases, leaving 3 bases between them. Germline assignment: CDR1 KGHDR and CDR2 SFDVKD. CDR3 sequence reads: CATSDFGEQYF. As DNA, the CDR3 is TGTGCCACCAGTGATTTTGGCGAGCAGTACTTC.

The genes are TRBV6-5 and TRBJ2-2, with unresolved D. V was cut by 4 bases and J by 0 bases, with 12 bases left in between. Germline CDR1 is MNHEY and CDR2 is SVGAGI. The CDR3 runs 16 residues. This chain's CDR3 is CASSSRTTTNTGELFF. The CDR3, as DNA: TGTGCCAGCAGTTCTCGTACTACTACGAACACCGGGGAGCTGTTTTTT.

This clonotype was seen more than once but under ten times. This chain links TRBV28 with TRBJ2-1; D call uncertain. V was trimmed by 2 bases and J by 11 bases, leaving 22 bases between them. The CDR3 has 16 residues. The germline CDR1 and CDR2 sequences are MDHEN and SYDVKM. In nucleotides, the CDR3 is TGTGCCAGCAGTTTACGGCCTGGATTACCTCCACAAAAGCAGTTCTTC. Amino acid sequence: CASSLRPGLPPQKQFF.

This clonotype was found a few times. The chain is built from TRBV3-1 and TRBJ2-5, with D perhaps TRBD1 (6 bases). V lost 4 bases and J 1 base, leaving 13 bases between the germline ends. Per germline, CDR1 LGHDT and CDR2 YNNKEL (reference sequence). The CDR3 extends over 15 amino acids. CDR3 sequence: CASSPNRAFQETQYF. In DNA form, the CDR3 reads TGTGCCAGCAGCCCCAACAGGGCTTTCCAAGAGACCCAGTACTTC.

The count of this clonotype is one. In nucleotides, the CDR3 is TGTGCCAGCAGTGAGACTAGCGCGGGGCCCTACGAGCAGTACTTC. This sequence encodes CASSETSAGPYEQYF. The chain uses TRBV2 and TRBJ2-7; 8 bases line up with TRBD2. J was trimmed by 2 bases and V by 3 bases; bases with no gene match: 6. The CDR3 is 15 amino acids. Germline CDR1 SNHLY, CDR2 FYNNEI.

CDR3 DNA sequence: TGTGCCAGCAGTGCAACCCAAAGGGGTAGCTACGAGCAGTACTTC. It encodes CASSATQRGSYEQYF. The chain employs TRBV25-1 and TRBJ2-7; possible D gene TRBD1, 5 bases. The CDR3 spans 15 residues. The germline V gene encodes CDR1 MGHDK and CDR2 SYGVNS. V gave up 4 bases and J gave up 3 bases, with 16 bases separating them.

This clonotype was picked up one time. The chain recombines TRBV28 with TRBJ1-5; the match to TRBD1 covers 7 bases. The CDR3 extends over 17 amino acids. Germline V gene lookup returns CDR1 MDHEN and CDR2 SYDVKM. Unmatched junction bases numbered 11, after V lost 6 bases and J lost 0 bases. The CDR3 reads CASRPPDRVYSNQPQHF. DNA of the CDR3: TGTGCCAGCAGGCCCCCCGACAGGGTTTATAGCAATCAGCCCCAGCATTTT.

In this sample, this clonotype turned up a few times. The genes are TRBV4-3 and TRBJ2-3; 8 bases are a match to TRBD2. The trim removed 3 bases at V and 0 bases at J, leaving 5 bases unmatched. The CDR3 consists of 16 residues. Germline-derived CDR1 and CDR2 are LGHNA and YSLEER. CDR3 sequence: CASSHRAGASTDTQYF. CDR3 DNA sequence: TGCGCCAGCAGCCACAGAGCGGGAGCTAGCACAGATACGCAGTATTTT.

The chain combines TRBV6-5 with TRBJ2-3; perhaps TRBD2 as D (6 bases). The V end lost 2 bases, the J end lost 0 bases, and 15 bases lay between the germline ends. Germline values: CDR1 MNHEY, CDR2 SVGAGI. The CDR3 is 17 residues long. Written as DNA, the CDR3 is TGTGCCAGCAGTTACGCCCGACGGGGGACTAGCACAGATACGCAGTATTTT. Its translation: CASSYARRGTSTDTQYF.